This is a list of T cell receptor beta chains from one sample in a study of T cells in localized non-small cell lung cancer. Produced via immunoSEQ multiplex PCR; TCRdb's table is partial and in-frame only. The profile covers roughly 800 clones, with 35% to 45% appearing a single time and about 9.4% taken by the ten largest. The sample in question was normal lung tissue next to the tumor, obtained before any cancer treatment. Receptors were obtained from a male donor aged 60 or over with stage II squamous cell lung carcinoma. Each CDR3 is given with its conserved first and last residue. A D gene is named only where the DNA matches it firmly. Size is omitted from some rows. Given values are once, few, many or a class for expanded clones.

v_gene	d_gene	abundance	j_gene	CDR3nt	CDR3aa
TRBV19	NA	NA	TRBJ1-5	TGTGCCAGTAGGAAACAGGGCGGGTATAGCAATCAGCCCCAGCATTTT	CASRKQGGYSNQPQHF
TRBV6-8	NA	NA	TRBJ2-5	TGTGCCAGCAGCCTTGGCCGAAGAGAGACCCAGTACTTC	CASSLGRRETQYF
TRBV9	TRBD2	few	TRBJ2-2	TGTGCCAGCAGCGTAGCGGCTAGCGGGAGTACCGGGGAGCTGTTTTTT	CASSVAASGSTGELFF
TRBV28	TRBD1	NA	TRBJ1-2	TGTGCCAGCAGTTACTCAGGGGGGAGCTATGGCTACACCTTC	CASSYSGGSYGYTF
TRBV6-8	NA	few	TRBJ2-5	TGTGCCAGCAAGAGGGGGAGCGGAGAGACCCAGTACTTC	CASKRGSGETQYF
TRBV14	NA	NA	TRBJ1-1	TGTGCCAGCAGCCAAGTAGGGACCAGATTAAAAGCTTTCTTT	CASSQVGTRLKAFF
TRBV9	TRBD1	NA	TRBJ1-3	TGTGCCAGCAGCGTCGGGACAGGGGGAAACACCATATATTTT	CASSVGTGGNTIYF
TRBV11-3	TRBD1	NA	TRBJ2-2	TGTGCCAGCAGCCGTCAGACAGGGGGGAACACCGGGGAGCTGTTTTTT	CASSRQTGGNTGELFF
TRBV18	NA	NA	TRBJ1-1	TGTGCCAGCTCACTGACCCAGAACACTGAAGCTTTCTTT	CASSLTQNTEAFF
TRBV11-3	NA	hyperexpanded	TRBJ2-2	TGTGCCAGCAGCTTGGGATGGGTTGACACCGGGGAGCTGTTTTTT	CASSLGWVDTGELFF
TRBV28	NA	few	TRBJ1-2	TGTGCCAGCACCCTGGGTTACAGGGTCAGGTATGGCTACACCTTC	CASTLGYRVRYGYTF
TRBV18	NA	NA	TRBJ1-1	TGTGCCAGCTCACCAGGCCGGACAGTTGAAGCTTTCTTT	CASSPGRTVEAFF
TRBV11-3	TRBD2	medium-sized	TRBJ2-3	TGTGCCAGCAGCCAAGCGGGAGAGGTAAATACGCAGTATTTT	CASSQAGEVNTQYF
TRBV9	NA	few	TRBJ1-3	TGTGCCAGCAGCGTAGCCGCAGGAGCTGGAAACACCATATATTTT	CASSVAAGAGNTIYF
TRBV19	NA	NA	TRBJ2-2	TGTGCCAGTAGTATCTCCGCCGCATTGAACACCGGGGAGCTGTTTTTT	CASSISAALNTGELFF
TRBV18	NA	NA	TRBJ1-1	TGTGCCAGCTCACCAGGGAGGGAGACTGAAGCTTTCTTT	CASSPGRETEAFF
TRBV11-3	NA	NA	TRBJ2-5	TGTGCCAGCAGCTTGGAAGCAGGGCAAGAGACCCAGTACTTC	CASSLEAGQETQYF
TRBV6-8	NA	few	TRBJ1-1	TGTGCCAGCAGTTACAAGGGCCGGCCGAACACTGAAGCTTTCTTT	CASSYKGRPNTEAFF
TRBV18	NA	NA	TRBJ1-5	TGTGCCAGCTCATCGCAGGATAGCAATCAGCCCCAGCATTTT	CASSSQDSNQPQHF
TRBV19	NA	once	TRBJ1-4	TGTGCCAGTAGCACAGGGCGCGAAAAACTGTTTTTT	CASSTGREKLFF
TRBV28	NA	NA	TRBJ1-3	TGTGCCAGCAGTTTTAGGACACCTGGAAACACCATATATTTT	CASSFRTPGNTIYF
TRBV18	NA	NA	TRBJ2-1	TGTGCCAGCTCACCAGACTCTGGTGAGCAGTTCTTC	CASSPDSGEQFF